One T cell receptor beta chain is described in this entry. This sample is part of a study of blood T cell repertoires in COVID-19. Turning to the study itself: Material from acute and convalescent COVID-19 was sourced from the United States, Italy and Spain.

V lost 2 bases and J lost 10; bases outside the gene matches: 7. The CDR3 consists of 15 residues. Germline V gene lookup returns CDR1 SGHRS and CDR2 YFSETQ. Libraries were prepared by immunoSEQ multiplex PCR; TCRdb keeps only in-frame clonotypes and omits some of them. The sample shows approximately 60,000 clones, around 80% of them seen only once. The source of this sequence is a human donor in a cohort sampled during active COVID-19. The chain carries TRBV5-1 and TRBJ1-6, with 9 bases lining up with TRBD1. The sequencing sample was made of peripheral blood. In DNA form, the CDR3 reads TGCGCCAGCAGCTTACAGGACAGGGGAGGGTCACCCCTCCACTTT. It codes for CASSLQDRGGSPLHF.